This T cell receptor (beta chain) was profiled in a study of patients and donors after allogeneic stem cell transplantation. V shed 2 bases and J shed 5 bases, with 9 bases lying between them. The CDR3 sequence is 13 residues long. Germline CDR1 and CDR2: MNHEY and SVGAGI. MiXCR, run by TCRdb on the RT-PCR reads, gives a single entry per CDR3 protein. The sample lists some 150,000 distinct CDR3 sequences, 37% occurring once. The rearrangement links TRBV6-5 to TRBJ1-1; tentatively, D is TRBD1 (6 bases). This receptor was taken from a human donor who was either an allogeneic HSCT recipient or a stem cell or donor lymphocyte infusion donor (not recorded which). It is not recorded whose cells these are; they may come from a transplant donor. The specimen was blood, either unsorted or a sorted T cell fraction (not recorded which). CDR3 in DNA: TGTGCCAGCAGTTACACAGGGAGGACTGAAGCTTTCTTT. Translated, it gives CASSYTGRTEAFF.